This TCR beta chain was retrieved from a study of cytomegalovirus exposure and HLA in healthy donors. Study findings and constraints: Across HLA loci, a later analysis found differing TCR association rates, with DRB1 most and HLA-C fewest. Earlier analysis looked at TCR beta V segments, and most were productive about 90% or about 30% of the time.

CDR3 size: 15 residues. From germline, CDR1 is SQVTM and CDR2 ANQGSEA. The J segment lost 4 bases and the V segment lost 6 bases, leaving 6 bases of the junction unmatched. 13 Jbeta primers and 60 Vbeta primers were used for the PCR. Sequencing was performed with immunoSEQ multiplex PCR; in TCRdb, only in-frame clones are kept and a portion is missing. The sample has about 200,000 clones; under 80% are singletons. In regard to this clone: Its antigen remains unknown.

The rearrangement links TRBV29-1 to TRBJ2-2; TRBD2 matches at 12 bases. Sequencing was performed on PBMCs. This TCR came from a girl aged 2-9 years in good health and CMV-seronegative. The CDR3 region has the DNA TGCAGCGTCGAACTAGCGGGAGGTCTCACCGGGGAGCTGTTTTTT. Amino acid sequence: CSVELAGGLTGELFF.